This paragraph reports one T cell receptor beta chain. This record belongs to a study of control samples from healthy donors and cancer patients. The germline gives CDR1 SGHDT, CDR2 YYEEEE. V lost 7 bases to trimming and J lost 8 bases, with 22 bases between them. This CDR3 has 15 residues. This table comes from immunoSEQ multiplex PCR, and its TCRdb copy is limited to in-frame clones, with some not included. Of roughly 170,000 clones listed, 90% to 95% were seen once; the top ten hold almost 1.5%. The receptor was derived from a man aged 18 to 29 in good health. The chain is built from TRBV5-6 and TRBJ1-5; D is possibly TRBD1 (6 bases). The specimen sequenced was blood. CDR3 nucleotide sequence: TGTGCCAGCTGTTTACGTTCAGGGGATTGTGAGCCCCAGCATTTT. Translating it yields CASCLRSGDCEPQHF.